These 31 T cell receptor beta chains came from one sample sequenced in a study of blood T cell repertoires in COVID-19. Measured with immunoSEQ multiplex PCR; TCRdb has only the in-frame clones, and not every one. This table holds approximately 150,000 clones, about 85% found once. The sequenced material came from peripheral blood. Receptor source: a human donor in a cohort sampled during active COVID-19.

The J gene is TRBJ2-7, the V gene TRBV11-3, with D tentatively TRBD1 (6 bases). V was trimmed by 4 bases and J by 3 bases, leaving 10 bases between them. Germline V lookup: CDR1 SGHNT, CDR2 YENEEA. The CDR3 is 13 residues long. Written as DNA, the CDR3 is TGTGCCAGCAGCTCGACAGGAGGCTACGAGCAGTACTTC. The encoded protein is CASSSTGGYEQYF.

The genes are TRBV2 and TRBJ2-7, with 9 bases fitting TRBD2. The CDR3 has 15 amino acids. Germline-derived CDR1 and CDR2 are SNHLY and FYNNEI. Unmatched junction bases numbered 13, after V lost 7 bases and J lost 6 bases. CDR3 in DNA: TGTGCCAGCAATCAACTAGGAAGTAGCGGGGGCGAGCAGTACTTC. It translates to CASNQLGSSGGEQYF.

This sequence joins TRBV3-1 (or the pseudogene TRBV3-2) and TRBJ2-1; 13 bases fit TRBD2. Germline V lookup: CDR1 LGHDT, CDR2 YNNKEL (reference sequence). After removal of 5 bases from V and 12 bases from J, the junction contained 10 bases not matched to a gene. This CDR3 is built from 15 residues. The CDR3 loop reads CASSDWGTSGISQFF. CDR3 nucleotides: TGTGCCAGCAGCGACTGGGGGACTAGCGGGATCTCGCAGTTCTTC.

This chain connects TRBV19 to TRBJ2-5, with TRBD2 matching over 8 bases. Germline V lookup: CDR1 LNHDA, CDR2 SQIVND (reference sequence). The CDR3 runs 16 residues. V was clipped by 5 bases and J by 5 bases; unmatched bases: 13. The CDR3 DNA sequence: TGTGCCAGTAGTTCCAATCCCGGACTAGCCGGGGAGACCCAGTACTTC. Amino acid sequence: CASSSNPGLAGETQYF.

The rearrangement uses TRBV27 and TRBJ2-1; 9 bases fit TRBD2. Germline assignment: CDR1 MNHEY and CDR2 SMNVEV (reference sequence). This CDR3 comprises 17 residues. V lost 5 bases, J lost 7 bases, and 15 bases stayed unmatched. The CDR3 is CASSLGTSRKSRNEQFF. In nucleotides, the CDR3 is TGTGCCAGCAGTCTAGGGACTAGCCGGAAAAGTAGGAATGAGCAGTTCTTC.

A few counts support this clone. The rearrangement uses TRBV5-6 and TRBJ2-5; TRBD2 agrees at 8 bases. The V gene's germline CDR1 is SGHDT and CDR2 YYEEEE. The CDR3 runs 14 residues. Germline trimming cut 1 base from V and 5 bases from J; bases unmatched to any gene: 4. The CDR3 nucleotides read TGTGCCAGCAGCTTGAGAGCGGGAGCGGAGACCCAGTACTTC. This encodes CASSLRAGAETQYF. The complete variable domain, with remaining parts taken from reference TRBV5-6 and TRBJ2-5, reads DAGVTQSPTHLIKTRGQQVTLRCSPKSGHDTVSWYQQALGQGPQFIFQYYEEEERQRGNFPDRFSGHQFPNYSSELNVNALLLGDSALYLCASSLRAGAETQYFGPGTRLLVL.

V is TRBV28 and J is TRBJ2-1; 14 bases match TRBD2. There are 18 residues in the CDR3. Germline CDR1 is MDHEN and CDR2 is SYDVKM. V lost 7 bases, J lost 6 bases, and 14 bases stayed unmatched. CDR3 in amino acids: CASTFPPGTSGRGNEQFF. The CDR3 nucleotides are TGTGCCAGCACCTTCCCACCCGGGACTAGCGGGAGAGGCAATGAGCAGTTCTTC.

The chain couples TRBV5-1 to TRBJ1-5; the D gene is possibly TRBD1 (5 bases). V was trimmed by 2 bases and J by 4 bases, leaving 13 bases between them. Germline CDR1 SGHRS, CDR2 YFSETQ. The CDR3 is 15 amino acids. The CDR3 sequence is CASSFSPGGNQPQHF. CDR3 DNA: TGCGCCAGCAGCTTCAGTCCCGGGGGAAATCAGCCCCAGCATTTT.

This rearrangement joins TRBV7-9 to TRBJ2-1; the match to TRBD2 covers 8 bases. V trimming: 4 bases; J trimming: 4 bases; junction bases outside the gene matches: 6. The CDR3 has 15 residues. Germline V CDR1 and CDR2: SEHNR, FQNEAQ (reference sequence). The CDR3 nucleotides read TGTGCCAGCAGCTACACTAGCGGAGTATACAATGAGCAGTTCTTC. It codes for CASSYTSGVYNEQFF.

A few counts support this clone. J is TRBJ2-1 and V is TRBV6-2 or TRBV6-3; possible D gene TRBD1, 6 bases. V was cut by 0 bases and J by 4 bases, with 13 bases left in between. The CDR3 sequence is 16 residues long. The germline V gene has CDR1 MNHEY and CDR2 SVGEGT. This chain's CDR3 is CASSYSGQRLYNEQFF. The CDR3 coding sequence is TGTGCCAGCAGTTACTCTGGACAGCGCCTATACAATGAGCAGTTCTTC.

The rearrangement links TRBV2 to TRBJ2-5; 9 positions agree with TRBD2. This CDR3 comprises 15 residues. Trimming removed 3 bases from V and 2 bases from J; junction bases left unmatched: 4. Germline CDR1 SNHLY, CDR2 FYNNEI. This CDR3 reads CASSELAGTQETQYF. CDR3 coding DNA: TGTGCCAGCAGTGAGCTAGCGGGAACTCAAGAGACCCAGTACTTC.

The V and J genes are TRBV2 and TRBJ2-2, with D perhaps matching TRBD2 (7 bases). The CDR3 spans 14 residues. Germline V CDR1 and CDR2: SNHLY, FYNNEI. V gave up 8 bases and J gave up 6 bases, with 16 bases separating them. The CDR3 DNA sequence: TGTGCCAGCTTTGGGAGGGGGTGGGCCGGGGAGCTGTTTTTT. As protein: CASFGRGWAGELFF.

This CDR3 reads CASSLSYWTGELFF. The CDR3 DNA reads TGCGCCAGCAGCCTCAGTTATTGGACCGGGGAGCTGTTTTTT. V gene TRBV4-3 combines with J gene TRBJ2-2; D unresolved. V gave up 4 bases and J gave up 5 bases, with 11 bases separating them. Germline CDR1 is LGHNA and CDR2 is YSLEER. The CDR3 has 14 residues.

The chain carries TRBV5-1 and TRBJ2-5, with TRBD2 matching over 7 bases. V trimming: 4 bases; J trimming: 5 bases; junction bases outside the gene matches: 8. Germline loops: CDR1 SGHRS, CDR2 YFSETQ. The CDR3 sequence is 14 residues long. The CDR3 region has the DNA TGCGCCAGCAGCCCCCTGGGGGGGATGGAGACCCAGTACTTC. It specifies CASSPLGGMETQYF.

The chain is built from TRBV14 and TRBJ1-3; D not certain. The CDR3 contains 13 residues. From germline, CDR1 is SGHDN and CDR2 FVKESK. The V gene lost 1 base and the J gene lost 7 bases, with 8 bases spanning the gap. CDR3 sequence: CASSQGLLNTIYF. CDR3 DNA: TGTGCCAGCAGCCAAGGACTGCTTAACACCATATATTTT.

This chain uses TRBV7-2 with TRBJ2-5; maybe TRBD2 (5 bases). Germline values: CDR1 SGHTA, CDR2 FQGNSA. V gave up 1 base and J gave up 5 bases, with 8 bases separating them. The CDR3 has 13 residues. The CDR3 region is CASSLVGGETQYF. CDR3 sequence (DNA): TGTGCCAGCAGCTTAGTAGGCGGGGAGACCCAGTACTTC.

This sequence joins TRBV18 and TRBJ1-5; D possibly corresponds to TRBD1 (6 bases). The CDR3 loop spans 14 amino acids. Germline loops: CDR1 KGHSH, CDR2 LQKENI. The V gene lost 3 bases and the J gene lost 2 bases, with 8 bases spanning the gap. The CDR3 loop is CASSPGGRNQPQHF. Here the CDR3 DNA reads TGTGCCAGCTCACCGGGGGGGCGCAATCAGCCCCAGCATTTT.

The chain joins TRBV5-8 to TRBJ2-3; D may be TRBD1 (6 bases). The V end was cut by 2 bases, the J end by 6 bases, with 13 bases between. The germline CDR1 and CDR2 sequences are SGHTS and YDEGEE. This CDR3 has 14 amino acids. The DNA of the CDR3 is TGTGCCAGCAGCTTCTGGGGGCGGCGGGATACGCAGTATTTT. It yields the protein CASSFWGRRDTQYF.

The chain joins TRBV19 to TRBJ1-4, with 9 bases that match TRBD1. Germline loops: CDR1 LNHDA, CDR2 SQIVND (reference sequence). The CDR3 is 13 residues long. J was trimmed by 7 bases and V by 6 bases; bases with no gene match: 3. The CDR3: CASRRDRAEKLFF. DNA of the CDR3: TGTGCCAGTAGGCGGGACAGGGCTGAAAAACTGTTTTTT.

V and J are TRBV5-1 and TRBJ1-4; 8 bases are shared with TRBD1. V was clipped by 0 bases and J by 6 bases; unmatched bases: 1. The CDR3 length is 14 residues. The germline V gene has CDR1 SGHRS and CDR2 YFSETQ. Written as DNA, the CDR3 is TGCGCCAGCAGCTTGGAGGGACAGGATGAAAAACTGTTTTTT. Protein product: CASSLEGQDEKLFF. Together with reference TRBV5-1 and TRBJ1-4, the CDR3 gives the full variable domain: KAGVTQTPRYLIKTRGQQVTLSCSPISGHRSVSWYQQTPGQGLQFLFEYFSETQRNKGNFPGRFSGRQFSNSRSEMNVSTLELGDSALYLCASSLEGQDEKLFFGSGTQLSVL.

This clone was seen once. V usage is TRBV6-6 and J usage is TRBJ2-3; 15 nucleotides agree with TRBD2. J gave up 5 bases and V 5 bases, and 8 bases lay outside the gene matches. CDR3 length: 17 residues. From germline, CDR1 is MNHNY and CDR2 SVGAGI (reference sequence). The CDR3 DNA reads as TGTGCCAGCAGTCCACTTCCGGGACTAGCGGGGGGAGATACGCAGTATTTT. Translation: CASSPLPGLAGGDTQYF.

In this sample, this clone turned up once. CDR3 DNA sequence: TGCGCCAGCAGCACGGACAGCCACACTGAAGCTTTCTTT. This codes for CASSTDSHTEAFF. The chain carries TRBV5-1 and TRBJ1-1, with D tentatively TRBD1 (6 bases). V dropped 4 bases and J dropped 3 bases, with 10 bases sitting between them. Germline loops: CDR1 SGHRS, CDR2 YFSETQ. This CDR3 has 13 amino acids.

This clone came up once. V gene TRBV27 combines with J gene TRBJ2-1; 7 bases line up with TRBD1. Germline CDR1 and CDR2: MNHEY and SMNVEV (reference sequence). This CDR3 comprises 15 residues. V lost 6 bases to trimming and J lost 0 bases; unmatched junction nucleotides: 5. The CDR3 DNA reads TGTGCCAGCAGACAGGGGAGTAGCTCCTACAATGAGCAGTTCTTC. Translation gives CASRQGSSSYNEQFF.

CDR3 sequence reads: CASSQERPGLAGDEQYF. The CDR3 region has the DNA TGTGCCAGCAGCCAAGAGCGCCCGGGACTAGCGGGAGATGAGCAGTACTTC. V and J are TRBV11-2 and TRBJ2-7; the match to TRBD2 covers 14 bases. Germline V lookup: CDR1 SGHAT, CDR2 FQNNGV. The CDR3 covers 17 residues. V gave up 5 bases and J gave up 7 bases; unmatched junction bases: 13. Drawing the rest from reference TRBV11-2 and TRBJ2-7, the complete variable domain is EAGVAQSPRYKIIEKRQSVAFWCNPISGHATLYWYQQILGQGPKLLIQFQNNGVVDDSQLPKDRFSAERLKGVDSTLKIQPAKLEDSAVYLCASSQERPGLAGDEQYFGPGTRLTVT.

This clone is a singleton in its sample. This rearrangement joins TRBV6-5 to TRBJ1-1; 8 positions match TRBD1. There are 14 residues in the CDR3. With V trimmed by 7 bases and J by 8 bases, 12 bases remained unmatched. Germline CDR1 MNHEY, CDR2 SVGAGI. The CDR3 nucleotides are TGTGCCAGCACCCAAACAGGGGGTAGGTCGGAAGCTTTCTTT. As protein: CASTQTGGRSEAFF.

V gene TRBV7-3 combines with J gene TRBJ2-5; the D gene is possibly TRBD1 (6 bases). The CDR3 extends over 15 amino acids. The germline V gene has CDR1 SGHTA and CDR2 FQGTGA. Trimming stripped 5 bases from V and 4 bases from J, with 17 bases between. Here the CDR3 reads CASSRTPGAGETQYF. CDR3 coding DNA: TGTGCCAGCAGCCGTACACCAGGGGCGGGAGAGACCCAGTACTTC.

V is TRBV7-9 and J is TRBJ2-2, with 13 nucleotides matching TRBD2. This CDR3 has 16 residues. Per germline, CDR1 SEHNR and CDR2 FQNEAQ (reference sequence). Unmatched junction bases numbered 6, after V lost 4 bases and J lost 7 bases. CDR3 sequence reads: CASSSGLAGVIGELFF. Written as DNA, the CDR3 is TGTGCCAGCAGCTCCGGACTAGCGGGAGTAATCGGGGAGCTGTTTTTT.

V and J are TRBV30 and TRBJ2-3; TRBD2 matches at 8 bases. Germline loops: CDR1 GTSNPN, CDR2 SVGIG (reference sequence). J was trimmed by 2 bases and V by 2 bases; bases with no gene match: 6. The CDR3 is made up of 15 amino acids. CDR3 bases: TGTGCCTGGAGTCTCCTAGCGGGCCCCACAGATACGCAGTATTTT. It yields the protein CAWSLLAGPTDTQYF.

The CDR3 DNA sequence: TGTGCCAGCTCACTTGTCTGGACTACTAGCACAGATACGCAGTATTTT. Translated: CASSLVWTTSTDTQYF. The gene calls are TRBV18 and TRBJ2-3, with D maybe TRBD2 (6 bases). Trimming removed 4 bases at V and 0 bases at J, with 14 bases between. The CDR3 has 16 amino acids. Germline-derived CDR1 and CDR2 are KGHSH and LQKENI. Full variable domain (rest looked up from reference TRBV18 and TRBJ2-3): NAGVMQNPRHLVRRRGQEARLRCSPMKGHSHVYWYRQLPEEGLKFMVYLQKENIIDESGMPKERFSAEFPKEGPSILRIQQVVRGDSAAYFCASSLVWTTSTDTQYFGPGTRLTVL.

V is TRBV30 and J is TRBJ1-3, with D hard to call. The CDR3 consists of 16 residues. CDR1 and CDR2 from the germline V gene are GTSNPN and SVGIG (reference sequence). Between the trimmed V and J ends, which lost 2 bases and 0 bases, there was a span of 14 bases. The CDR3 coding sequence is TGTGCCTGGAGTCCCGGGAGGATCTTCTCTGGAAACACCATATATTTT. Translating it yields CAWSPGRIFSGNTIYF. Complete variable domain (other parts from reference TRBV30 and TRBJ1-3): SQTIHQWPATLVQPVGSPLSLECTVEGTSNPNLYWYRQAAGRGLQLLFYSVGIGQISSEVPQNLSASRPQDRQFILSSKKLLLSDSGFYLCAWSPGRIFSGNTIYFGEGSWLTVV.

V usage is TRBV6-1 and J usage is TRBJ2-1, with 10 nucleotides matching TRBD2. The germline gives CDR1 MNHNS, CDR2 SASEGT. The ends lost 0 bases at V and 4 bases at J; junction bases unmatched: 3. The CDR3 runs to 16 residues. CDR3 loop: CASSEARTSGYNEQFF. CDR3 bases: TGTGCCAGCAGTGAAGCAAGGACTAGCGGTTACAATGAGCAGTTCTTC.